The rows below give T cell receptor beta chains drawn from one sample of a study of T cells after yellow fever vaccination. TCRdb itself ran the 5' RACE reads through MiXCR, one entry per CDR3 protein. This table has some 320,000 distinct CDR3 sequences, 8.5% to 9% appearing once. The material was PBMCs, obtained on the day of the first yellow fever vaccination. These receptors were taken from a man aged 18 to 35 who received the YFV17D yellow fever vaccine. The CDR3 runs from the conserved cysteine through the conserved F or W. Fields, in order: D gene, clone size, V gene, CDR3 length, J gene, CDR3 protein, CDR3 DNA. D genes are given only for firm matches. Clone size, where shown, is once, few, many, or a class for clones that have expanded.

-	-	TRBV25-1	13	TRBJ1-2	CASSRIPGDGYTF	TGTGCCAGCAGCCGAATCCCAGGGGATGGCTACACCTTC
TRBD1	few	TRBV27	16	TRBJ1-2	CASRQGQGTTLSGYTF	TGTGCCAGTCGGCAAGGACAGGGGACCACCCTGAGTGGCTACACCTTC
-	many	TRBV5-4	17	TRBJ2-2	CASSLRRGGDGTGELFF	TGTGCCAGCAGCTTGCGAAGGGGCGGGGACGGTACCGGGGAGCTGTTTTTT
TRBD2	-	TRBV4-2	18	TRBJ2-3	CASSQPSGTSGSTDTQYF	TGTGCCAGCAGCCAACCCTCCGGGACTAGCGGGAGCACAGATACGCAGTATTTT
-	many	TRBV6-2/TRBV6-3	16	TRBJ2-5	CASSYGVAIPQETQYF	TGTGCCAGCAGTTACGGGGTAGCGATACCCCAAGAGACCCAGTACTTC
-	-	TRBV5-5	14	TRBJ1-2	CASSLEVRGSGYTF	TGTGCCAGCAGCTTGGAGGTTCGGGGAAGTGGCTACACCTTC
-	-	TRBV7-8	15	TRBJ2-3	CASSFRLVGVNTQYF	TGTGCCAGCAGCTTTCGGCTAGTAGGGGTTAATACGCAGTATTTT
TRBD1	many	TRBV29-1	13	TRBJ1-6	CSASTGGDSPLHF	TGCAGCGCTTCGACAGGGGGAGATTCACCCCTCCACTTT
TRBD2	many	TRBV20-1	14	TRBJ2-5	CSFGSSGSGRTQYF	TGCAGTTTTGGTTCTAGCGGTAGCGGTCGGACCCAGTACTTC
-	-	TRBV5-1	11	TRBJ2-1	CASSRGYEQFF	TGCGCCAGCAGCCGCGGCTATGAGCAGTTCTTC
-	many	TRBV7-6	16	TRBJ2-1	CASSLGIVWEYNEQFF	TGTGCCAGCAGCTTAGGGATCGTCTGGGAATACAATGAGCAGTTCTTC
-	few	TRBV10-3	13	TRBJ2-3	CAISEVNPDTQYF	TGTGCCATCAGTGAGGTGAACCCGGATACGCAGTATTTT
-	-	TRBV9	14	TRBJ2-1	CASSVRGTYNEQFF	TGTGCCAGCAGCGTCCGGGGGACATACAATGAGCAGTTCTTC
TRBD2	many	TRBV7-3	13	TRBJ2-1	CASSSGTINEQFF	TGTGCCAGCAGCAGCGGGACGATCAATGAGCAGTTCTTC